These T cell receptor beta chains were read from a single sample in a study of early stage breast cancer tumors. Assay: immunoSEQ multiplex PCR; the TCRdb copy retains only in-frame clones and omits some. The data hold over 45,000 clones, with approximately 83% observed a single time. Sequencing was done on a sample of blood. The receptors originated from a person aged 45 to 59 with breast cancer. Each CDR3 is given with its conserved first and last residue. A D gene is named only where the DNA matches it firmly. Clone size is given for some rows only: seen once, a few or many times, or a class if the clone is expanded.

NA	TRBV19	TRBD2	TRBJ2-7	CASSIRGLAGSSSYEQYF	TGTGCCAGTAGTATAAGGGGACTAGCGGGGAGCAGCTCCTACGAGCAGTACTTC
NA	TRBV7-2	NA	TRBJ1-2	CASSIYRAEGGYTF	TGTGCCAGCAGCATATATAGGGCAGAGGGGGGCTACACCTTC
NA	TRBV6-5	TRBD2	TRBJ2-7	CASSYLAGEWYEQYF	TGTGCCAGCAGTTACCTAGCGGGGGAATGGTACGAGCAGTACTTC
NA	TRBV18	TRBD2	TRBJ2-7	CASSPQEAGLAGFYEQYF	TGTGCCAGCTCACCACAGGAAGCAGGACTAGCGGGATTCTACGAGCAGTACTTC
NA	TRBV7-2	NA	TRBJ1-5	CASSLEAGPQPQHF	TGTGCCAGCAGCTTAGAGGCAGGGCCTCAGCCCCAGCATTTT
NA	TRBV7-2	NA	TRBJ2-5	CASKPGRVGTQYF	TGTGCCAGCAAACCGGGCAGGGTAGGGACCCAGTACTTC
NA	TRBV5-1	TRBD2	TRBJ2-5	CASSPHGGAETQYF	TGCGCCAGCAGCCCCCACGGGGGGGCGGAGACCCAGTACTTC
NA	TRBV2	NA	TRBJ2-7	CASSEIARSLSYEQYF	TGTGCCAGCAGTGAAATCGCCAGGTCGCTCTCCTACGAGCAGTACTTC
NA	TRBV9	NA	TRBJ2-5	CASSVEARVFETQYF	TGTGCCAGCAGCGTAGAAGCCAGGGTTTTCGAGACCCAGTACTTC
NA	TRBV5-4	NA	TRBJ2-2	CASSPGPPTIGDTGELFF	TGTGCCAGCAGCCCGGGACCTCCCACCATCGGGGACACCGGGGAGCTGTTTTTT
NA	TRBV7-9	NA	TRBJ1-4	CASSLGVGQMGEKLFF	TGTGCCAGCAGCTTAGGAGTAGGGCAGATGGGTGAAAAACTGTTTTTT
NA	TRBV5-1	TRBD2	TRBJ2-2	CASSFTSGRDYTGELFF	TGCGCCAGCAGCTTCACTAGCGGGAGAGATTACACCGGGGAGCTGTTTTTT
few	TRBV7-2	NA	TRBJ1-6	CASSFGRSTLHF	TGTGCCAGCAGCTTTGGCAGGAGCACCCTCCACTTT
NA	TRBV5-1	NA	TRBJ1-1	CASSFAELNTEAFF	TGCGCCAGCAGCTTCGCAGAACTGAACACTGAAGCTTTCTTT
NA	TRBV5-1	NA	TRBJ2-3	CASSRSGLYTDTQYF	TGCGCCAGCAGCCGTTCGGGACTCTACACAGATACGCAGTATTTT
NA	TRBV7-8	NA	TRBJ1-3	CASSLIGSGNTIYF	TGTGCCAGCAGCTTAATAGGATCTGGAAACACCATATATTTT
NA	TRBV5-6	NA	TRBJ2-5	CASSFFWGGSQETQYF	TGTGCCAGCAGCTTTTTTTGGGGAGGCAGCCAAGAGACCCAGTACTTC
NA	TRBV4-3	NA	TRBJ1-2	CASSQEWTEYSGYTF	TGCGCCAGCAGCCAAGAGTGGACGGAGTACTCTGGCTACACCTTC
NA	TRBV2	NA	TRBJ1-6	CASSALSGGNSPLHF	TGTGCCAGCAGTGCCCTTAGCGGGGGGAATTCACCCCTCCACTTT
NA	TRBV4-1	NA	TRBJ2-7	CASSQDELSRREQYF	TGCGCCAGCAGCCAAGATGAGTTATCCAGGCGGGAGCAGTACTTC
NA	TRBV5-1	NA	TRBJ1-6	CASSIWANPNSPLHF	TGCGCCAGCAGCATATGGGCTAATCCGAACTCACCCCTCCACTTT
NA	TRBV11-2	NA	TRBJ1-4	CASSPSLTARNEEKLFF	TGTGCCAGCAGCCCCTCCCTGACAGCCCGTAATGAGGAAAAACTGTTTTTT
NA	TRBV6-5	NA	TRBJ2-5	CASSYSRGAGETQYF	TGTGCCAGCAGTTACTCCCGGGGGGCTGGGGAGACCCAGTACTTC
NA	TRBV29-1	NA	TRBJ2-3	CSVEFGVTDTQYF	TGCAGCGTTGAATTCGGGGTCACAGATACGCAGTATTTT
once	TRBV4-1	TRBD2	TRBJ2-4	CASSQDLGLAVTKNIQYF	TGCGCCAGCAGCCAAGATCTTGGGCTAGCGGTGACTAAAAACATTCAGTACTTC
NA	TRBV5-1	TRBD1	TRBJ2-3	CASSSRTGGTDTQYF	TGCGCCAGCAGCTCCAGGACAGGGGGCACAGATACGCAGTATTTT
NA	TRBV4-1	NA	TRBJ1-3	CASSQESRVGGNTIYF	TGCGCCAGCAGCCAAGAAAGCAGGGTCGGTGGAAACACCATATATTTT
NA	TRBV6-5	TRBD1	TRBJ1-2	CASSYAAKARQGVF	TGTGCCAGCAGTTACGCGGCGAAGGCCCGACAGGGGGTATTC
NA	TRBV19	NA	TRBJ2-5	CASSSLSGAQYF	TGTGCCAGTAGTTCCTTATCAGGGGCCCAGTACTTC
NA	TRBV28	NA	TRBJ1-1	CASSLASGFWGQETEAFF	TGTGCCAGCAGTTTAGCCTCCGGGTTCTGGGGGCAGGAGACTGAAGCTTTCTTT